The 9 T cell receptor beta chains reported below all come from one sample, sequenced in a study of beta chain features in type 1 diabetes. Study-wide points: TCRB CDR3s from Type 1 diabetes patients were moderately but significantly shorter in all four CD4+ subsets.

cDNA synthesis used the whole RNA isolate, giving expressed TCRB sequences. TCRdb's table, derived via immunoSEQ multiplex PCR, lists solely in-frame clones and lacks some. The data contain under 300,000 clones, roughly 24% of them singletons. These TCRs are of unknown antigen specificity. Sequencing was performed on naive CD4+ T cells from blood. Receptors originate from a woman in her 30s with type 1 diabetes.

V is TRBV10-3 and J is TRBJ2-1; 11 bases align to TRBD2. V lost 10 bases, J lost 5 bases, and 4 bases stayed unmatched. Germline CDR1 reads ENHRY; CDR2 reads SYGVKD. The CDR3 runs to 13 residues. The CDR3 DNA sequence: TGTGCCACGACTAGCGGGACAAACAATGAGCAGTTCTTC. Protein sequence: CATTSGTNNEQFF.

The sample holds a few counts of this clone. One end of the junction is discordant with germline, which a read error may explain. This chain links TRBV7-6 with TRBJ2-3; 13 bases match TRBD2. The CDR3 spans 13 residues. Looked up from germline, CDR1 is SGHVS and CDR2 is FNYEAQ. The CDR3 nucleotides read TGTGCCAGCAGTCCAGGACTAGCGGGAGAAAGGAATTTT. Protein: CASSPGLAGERNF.

This rearrangement joins TRBV5-1 to TRBJ1-5; TRBD1 matches 8 bases. This CDR3 is built from 14 residues. The J segment lost 7 bases and the V segment lost 4 bases, leaving 7 bases of the junction unmatched. CDR1 is SGHRS and CDR2 is YFSETQ in the germline V gene. In nucleotides, the CDR3 is TGCGCCAGCAGCACAGGACAGGGCGGCCAGCCCCAGCATTTT. It codes for CASSTGQGGQPQHF.

The rearrangement uses TRBV7-9 and TRBJ2-1; 9 nucleotides match TRBD1. The CDR3 covers 15 residues. The V gene's germline CDR1 is SEHNR and CDR2 FQNEAQ (reference sequence). J was trimmed by 0 bases and V by 3 bases; bases with no gene match: 0. DNA for the CDR3: TGTGCCAGCAGCTTGGACAGGGGCTCCTACAATGAGCAGTTCTTC. Protein product: CASSLDRGSYNEQFF.

The gene calls are TRBV9 and TRBJ2-1, with D possibly matching TRBD1 (5 bases). The CDR3 is 16 residues long. From germline, CDR1 is SGDLS and CDR2 YYNGEE. The V end was cut by 3 bases, the J end by 2 bases, with 15 bases between. CDR3 nucleotide sequence: TGTGCCAGCAGCGGATATGGGGCAGGGCCCTACAATGAGCAGTTCTTC. This encodes CASSGYGAGPYNEQFF.

This clone was seen a few times. The gene calls are TRBV7-9 and TRBJ1-1; 8 nucleotides agree with TRBD1. V shed 4 bases, J shed 11 bases, and the junction held 3 bases outside the gene matches. The CDR3 totals 11 residues. The germline V gene has CDR1 SEHNR and CDR2 FQNEAQ (reference sequence). Here the CDR3 reads CASSSDRVAFF. CDR3 nucleotides: TGTGCCAGCAGCTCGGACAGGGTGGCTTTCTTT.

This clone was found once. The V gene is TRBV5-1, the J gene TRBJ2-1, with 11 bases identical to TRBD2. V lost 2 bases to trimming and J lost 6 bases; unmatched junction nucleotides: 4. The germline V gene has CDR1 SGHRS and CDR2 YFSETQ. The CDR3 extends over 15 amino acids. In nucleotides, the CDR3 is TGCGCCAGCAGCTTCCCCACTAGCGGGAGCAATGAGCAGTTCTTC. Residues: CASSFPTSGSNEQFF.

V gene TRBV28 combines with J gene TRBJ2-7; 8 bases are shared with TRBD1. CDR3 length equals 14 residues. Germline CDR1 and CDR2: MDHEN and SYDVKM. V shed 6 bases and J 4 bases; nucleotides not matched to a gene: 8. The CDR3 nucleotides are TGTGCCAGCAGCGGACAGGGCGGATGGTACGAGCAGTACTTC. It codes for CASSGQGGWYEQYF.

The chain couples TRBV6-1 to TRBJ2-1; D call uncertain. This CDR3 is 14 amino acids long. Germline-derived CDR1 and CDR2 are MNHNS and SASEGT. V lost 0 bases and J lost 13, with 16 bases in between. In DNA form, the CDR3 reads TGTGCCAGCAGTGAAGCGGCGGAATATCTTGGACAGTTCTTC. This sequence encodes CASSEAAEYLGQFF.